The 30 T cell receptor beta chains below all came from one sample that was sequenced in a study of T cell clones after liver transplantation. Profiled with immunoSEQ multiplex PCR; TCRdb holds only in-frame clones, not every one. The table includes tens of thousands of clones, 71% detected once. Sequences were derived from CD4+ T cells from blood, sampled before liver transplant. The receptors stem from a human donor who received a liver transplant.

The chain is built from TRBV7-2 and TRBJ2-3; 7 bases match TRBD2. The CDR3 consists of 16 residues. J gave up 0 bases and V 0 bases, and 3 bases lay outside the gene matches. Germline V gene lookup returns CDR1 SGHTA and CDR2 FQGNSA. The CDR3 spells CASSLAGGWSTDTQYF. The CDR3 coding sequence is TGTGCCAGCAGCTTAGCGGGGGGGTGGAGCACAGATACGCAGTATTTT.

The chain is built from TRBV10-1 and TRBJ2-7, with D maybe TRBD2 (5 bases). The CDR3 extends over 13 amino acids. Germline CDR1 WNHNN, CDR2 SYGVQD (reference sequence). Between the trimmed V and J ends, which lost 4 bases and 6 bases, there was a span of 13 bases. The CDR3 nucleotides are TGCGCCAGCAGTGCCCACGGGGTAGGCGAGCAGTACTTC. Its translation: CASSAHGVGEQYF.

The chain uses TRBV19 and TRBJ1-5, with D uncertain. V lost 4 bases, J lost 5 bases, and 9 bases lay in between. The germline V gene has CDR1 LNHDA and CDR2 SQIVND (reference sequence). The CDR3 loop spans 13 amino acids. The DNA of the CDR3 is TGTGCCAGTAGTAAGAGGTTTGATCAGCCCCAGCATTTT. Its translation: CASSKRFDQPQHF. The complete variable domain, with remaining parts taken from reference TRBV19 and TRBJ1-5, reads DGGITQSPKYLFRKEGQNVTLSCEQNLNHDAMYWYRQDPGQGLRLIYYSQIVNDFQKGDIAEGYSVSREKKESFPLTVTSAQKNPTAFYLCASSKRFDQPQHFGDGTRLSIL.

This clone was recorded only once. The chain links TRBV28 to TRBJ2-7, with D perhaps matching TRBD1 (5 bases). Trimming stripped 2 bases from V and 0 bases from J, with 8 bases between. The CDR3 loop spans 14 amino acids. CDR1 and CDR2 (germline): MDHEN, SYDVKM. The CDR3, as DNA: TGTGCCAGCAGTTTAGACAGATACTCCTACGAGCAGTACTTC. This sequence encodes CASSLDRYSYEQYF.

The genes are TRBV13 and TRBJ1-1; weak D call: TRBD1 (6 bases). V was trimmed by 0 bases and J by 4 bases, leaving 18 bases between them. Germline V CDR1 and CDR2: PRHDT, FYEKMQ (reference sequence). The CDR3 runs 17 residues. In DNA form, the CDR3 reads TGTGCCAGCAGCTTAGGCTTAGGTCTCTGGGGGCCCACTGAAGCTTTCTTT. This sequence encodes CASSLGLGLWGPTEAFF.

The chain joins TRBV5-4 to TRBJ2-5; possibly TRBD2 for D (5 bases). CDR3 length: 14 amino acids. The V gene lost 4 bases and the J gene lost 0 bases, with 10 bases spanning the gap. The germline gives CDR1 SGHNT, CDR2 YYREEE (reference sequence). The CDR3 nucleotides read TGTGCCAGCAGCCCCCCGGGGAACCAAGAGACCCAGTACTTC. Amino acids: CASSPPGNQETQYF.

V and J are TRBV21-1 and TRBJ2-5; TRBD1 is the table's D call and was not checked against the DNA. TRBV21-1 is given as a pseudogene. The CDR3 loop spans 17 amino acids. The CDR3, as DNA: TGTGCCAGCAGCAAAGGCTGGATGGACAGGGAGGAAGAGACCCAGTACTTC. Protein product: CASSKGWMDREEETQYF.

This sequence joins TRBV7-8 and TRBJ1-4, with D possibly matching TRBD1 (6 bases). Germline V gene sequence: CDR1 SGHVS, CDR2 FQNEAQ. This CDR3 region has 15 residues. Trimming removed 1 base from V and 8 bases from J, with 14 bases in between. The CDR3 sequence: CASSLGRTVEEKLFF. CDR3 nucleotide sequence: TGTGCCAGCAGCTTAGGTCGGACAGTGGAGGAAAAACTGTTTTTT.

V usage is TRBV29-1 and J usage is TRBJ2-5, with 9 bases aligning to TRBD2. The CDR3 is 14 residues long. The V segment lost 4 bases and the J segment 2 bases; nucleotides outside the gene matches: 5. CDR1 is SQVTM and CDR2 is ANQGSEA in the germline V gene. As DNA, the CDR3 is TGCAGCGTTGCTAGCGGGGAGAGTCAAGAGACCCAGTACTTC. Its translation is CSVASGESQETQYF.

This clone was picked up one time. The chain joins TRBV10-3 to TRBJ1-1; maybe TRBD1 (6 bases). Germline V gene sequence: CDR1 ENHRY, CDR2 SYGVKD. V shed 2 bases and J shed 5 bases, with 12 bases lying between them. This CDR3 spans 14 amino acids. The CDR3 is CAISEGRGGTEAFF. The CDR3 region has the DNA TGTGCCATCAGTGAGGGCAGGGGCGGGACTGAAGCTTTCTTT.

The chain links TRBV6-5 to TRBJ1-1; D perhaps matches TRBD1 (6 bases). This CDR3 contains 15 residues. V was trimmed by 5 bases and J by 4 bases, leaving 17 bases between them. From germline, CDR1 is MNHEY and CDR2 SVGAGI. The CDR3 reads CASSLTGTAGTEAFF. DNA of the CDR3: TGTGCCAGCAGTCTCACAGGGACCGCAGGCACTGAAGCTTTCTTT.

The gene calls are TRBV4-1 and TRBJ1-2; 9 nucleotides line up with TRBD1. Per the germline V gene, CDR1 is MGHRA and CDR2 is YSYEKL. The length of the CDR3 is 15 residues. Trimming removed 0 bases from V and 7 bases from J; junction bases left unmatched: 6. The CDR3 DNA sequence: TGCGCCAGCAGCCAAGAGGGACAGGGCCCCGGTGGCTACACCTTC. Translating it yields CASSQEGQGPGGYTF.

V and J are TRBV7-2 and TRBJ1-5; weak D call: TRBD1 (5 bases). Germline lookup yields CDR1 SGHTA and CDR2 FQGNSA. V lost 2 bases to trimming and J lost 1 base, with 9 bases between them. The CDR3 is 15 residues long. The CDR3 DNA sequence: TGTGCCAGCAGCTTAATCTCAGGGAGCAATCAGCCCCAGCATTTT. It translates to CASSLISGSNQPQHF.

In DNA, the CDR3 is TGTGCCAGCACCGCATCCAGGGAAGCTTTCTTT. This codes for CASTASREAFF. This chain connects TRBV28 to TRBJ1-1; D unclear. Trimming pared 7 bases from V and 8 bases from J, leaving 11 bases between. Germline assignment: CDR1 MDHEN and CDR2 SYDVKM. This CDR3 is 11 amino acids long.

The chain recombines TRBV4-2 with TRBJ2-1; 7 nucleotides match TRBD2. Germline lookup yields CDR1 LGHNA and CDR2 YNFKEQ. V lost 0 bases and J lost 1; bases outside the gene matches: 3. The CDR3 extends over 16 amino acids. The CDR3 coding sequence is TGTGCCAGCAGCCAAGATCCCGGGGGGTCCTACAATGAGCAGTTCTTC. This sequence encodes CASSQDPGGSYNEQFF.

The sample holds a few counts of this clone. The chain has TRBV28 and TRBJ1-2, with D maybe TRBD1 (6 bases). Trimming pared 2 bases from V and 2 bases from J, leaving 15 bases between. The length of the CDR3 is 16 residues. Per germline, CDR1 MDHEN and CDR2 SYDVKM. The CDR3 DNA is TGTGCCAGCAGTTTAAGTAGTGGGGGCTTCAACTATGGCTACACCTTC. Translating it yields CASSLSSGGFNYGYTF.

This chain joins TRBV2 and TRBJ2-3; the match to TRBD2 covers 11 bases. Germline values: CDR1 SNHLY, CDR2 FYNNEI. V shed 4 bases, J shed 0 bases, and the junction held 6 bases outside the gene matches. The CDR3 sequence is 17 residues long. The CDR3 loop reads CASSVLAGGSSTDTQYF. CDR3 DNA sequence: TGTGCCAGCAGTGTGCTAGCGGGGGGCTCTAGCACAGATACGCAGTATTTT.

V and J are TRBV18 and TRBJ2-4; 9 nucleotides line up with TRBD1. Germline-derived CDR1 and CDR2 are KGHSH and LQKENI. The J segment lost 6 bases and the V segment lost 1 base, leaving 1 base of the junction unmatched. This CDR3 is built from 14 residues. The CDR3 DNA reads as TGTGCCAGCTCACCACGACAGGGGGGAAACATTCAGTACTTC. Translated: CASSPRQGGNIQYF.

This chain uses TRBV7-8 with TRBJ2-7; TRBD1 aligns across 8 bases. Germline V gene lookup returns CDR1 SGHVS and CDR2 FQNEAQ. Germline trimming cut 4 bases from V and 2 bases from J; bases unmatched to any gene: 7. There are 15 residues in the CDR3. DNA for the CDR3: TGTGCCAGCAGCTCCCCGGACAGGGCAACCTACGAGCAGTACTTC. Amino acid sequence: CASSSPDRATYEQYF. The full variable domain, in which reference TRBV7-8 and TRBJ2-7 provide the parts outside the CDR3, is GAGVSQSPRYKVAKRGQDVALRCDPISGHVSLFWYQQALGQGPEFLTYFQNEAQLDKSGLPSDRFFAERPEGSVSTLKIQRTQQEDSAVYLCASSSPDRATYEQYFGPGTRLTVT.

The chain couples TRBV18 to TRBJ2-7; D perhaps matches TRBD2 (6 bases). Per germline, CDR1 KGHSH and CDR2 LQKENI. Trimming removed 2 bases from V and 4 bases from J, with 12 bases in between. The CDR3 sequence is 14 residues long. DNA for the CDR3: TGTGCCAGCTCACCAACGGCTAGCGAATACGAGCAGTACTTC. It specifies CASSPTASEYEQYF.

A single count supports this clone. The V gene is TRBV28, the J gene TRBJ1-5, with TRBD1 matching 7 bases. Trimming removed 8 bases from V and 2 bases from J; junction bases left unmatched: 9. The germline V gene encodes CDR1 MDHEN and CDR2 SYDVKM. The CDR3 length is 15 residues. The CDR3 DNA reads TGTGCCAGCTTAAAGCCAACAGGGGGCAATCAGCCCCAGCATTTT. Translating gives CASLKPTGGNQPQHF.

The chain uses TRBV23-1 and TRBJ1-5; the D gene is possibly TRBD1 (5 bases). TRBV23-1 is an ORF; its function is uncertain. This CDR3 spans 15 amino acids. V dropped 0 bases and J dropped 1 base, with 7 bases sitting between them. The CDR3 DNA is TGCGCCAGCAGTCAATCGACAGTGAGCAATCAGCCCCAGCATTTT. Translating gives CASSQSTVSNQPQHF.

This clone was detected a few times. The chain recombines TRBV6-1 with TRBJ1-5; tentatively, D is TRBD1 (6 bases). The germline V and J ends were trimmed by 0 bases and 1 base, with 7 bases remaining between them. Germline CDR1 reads MNHNS; CDR2 reads SASEGT. This CDR3 has 15 amino acids. Here the CDR3 reads CASSEAQGSNQPQHF. The CDR3 bases are TGTGCCAGCAGTGAAGCTCAGGGGAGCAATCAGCCCCAGCATTTT.

The chain combines TRBV2 with TRBJ1-1; maybe TRBD1 (5 bases). The CDR3 length is 14 residues. CDR1 SNHLY and CDR2 FYNNEI come from the germline V gene. The ends were cut back, 0 bases at V and 3 bases at J, with 8 bases in the middle. For the CDR3, the DNA is TGTGCCAGCAGTGAAGCGCGCAGGGACACTGAAGCTTTCTTT. Its translation: CASSEARRDTEAFF.

The rearrangement joins TRBV7-9 to TRBJ2-3; TRBD1 agrees at 10 bases. V trimming: 5 bases; J trimming: 7 bases; junction bases outside the gene matches: 9. Germline CDR1 SEHNR, CDR2 FQNEAQ (reference sequence). The CDR3 is made up of 15 amino acids. The CDR3 reads CASSPGTGVANTQYF. CDR3 nucleotides: TGTGCCAGCAGCCCCGGGACAGGGGTAGCCAATACGCAGTATTTT.

This clone came up once. This sequence joins TRBV2 and TRBJ2-1; TRBD1 aligns across 9 bases. CDR1 and CDR2 from the germline V gene are SNHLY and FYNNEI. The junction had 2 bases not matched to a gene; V was cut back by 2 bases and J by 0 bases. The CDR3 contains 16 residues. The CDR3 sequence is CASSESTGGSYNEQFF. DNA for the CDR3: TGTGCCAGCAGTGAATCGACAGGGGGCTCCTACAATGAGCAGTTCTTC.

This clone occurred once. This sequence joins TRBV5-1 and TRBJ2-1; a possible D gene is TRBD1 (6 bases). The CDR3 covers 13 residues. Germline V gene lookup returns CDR1 SGHRS and CDR2 YFSETQ. V was clipped by 4 bases and J by 8 bases, with 13 bases between them. Here the CDR3 DNA reads TGCGCCAGCAGCCGGGACACGGTCCATGAGCAGTTCTTC. Translation gives CASSRDTVHEQFF.

V and J are TRBV5-1 and TRBJ1-6, with 7 positions matching TRBD1. V shed 0 bases and J 5 bases; nucleotides not matched to a gene: 5. CDR1 is SGHRS, CDR2 YFSETQ, per germline. The CDR3 is made up of 16 amino acids. This chain's CDR3 is CASSLVGTANNSPLHF. In DNA form, the CDR3 reads TGCGCCAGCAGCTTGGTGGGGACAGCAAATAATTCACCCCTCCACTTT.

The gene calls are TRBV9 and TRBJ2-1, with TRBD2 matching over 7 bases. CDR1 SGDLS and CDR2 YYNGEE come from the germline V gene. J gave up 2 bases and V 3 bases, and 5 bases lay outside the gene matches. The CDR3 runs 15 residues. This chain's CDR3 is CASSEGGITYNEQFF. In nucleotides, the CDR3 is TGTGCCAGCAGCGAGGGAGGGATCACCTACAATGAGCAGTTCTTC.

Only one count was recorded for this clone. This sequence joins TRBV6-4 and TRBJ2-7; 8 bases match TRBD1. Germline CDR1 MRHNA, CDR2 SNTAGT. The CDR3 consists of 13 residues. Trimming took 4 bases from V and 6 from J; bases not matched to a gene: 5. DNA for the CDR3: TGTGCCAGCAGTGGCGACAGGGGAGGCGAGCAGTACTTC. Its translation is CASSGDRGGEQYF.